The 28 T cell receptor beta chains presented below share a single source sample, sequenced in a study of OX40 agonist ivuxolimab in advanced cancers. The table came from immunoSEQ multiplex PCR; TCRdb's copy has only in-frame clones and leaves some out. The table includes around 40,000 clones, over 80% detected once. The sequencing here drew on CD4+ or CD8+ T cells sorted from blood, taken in a trial of the OX40 agonist ivuxolimab. These receptors all stem from an adult with an advanced solid tumor such as melanoma, head and neck, liver or kidney cancer.

The chain combines TRBV9 with TRBJ2-7; perhaps D is TRBD1 or TRBD2 (5 bases each). Trimming removed 4 bases from V and 3 bases from J, with 14 bases in between. This CDR3 comprises 14 residues. CDR1 is SGDLS, CDR2 YYNGEE, per germline. CDR3 in amino acids: CASSPGTAGYEQYF. The CDR3 DNA reads TGTGCCAGCAGCCCCGGGACCGCAGGCTACGAGCAGTACTTC.

The gene calls are TRBV11-2 and TRBJ2-3; 10 bases agree with TRBD1. With V trimmed by 3 bases and J by 7 bases, 13 bases remained unmatched. The CDR3 has 17 amino acids. Germline values: CDR1 SGHAT, CDR2 FQNNGV. The CDR3: CASSLGGGQGVRYTQYF. The CDR3 DNA reads as TGTGCCAGCAGCTTGGGCGGCGGACAGGGGGTTAGGTATACGCAGTATTTT.

This chain joins TRBV5-4 and TRBJ2-5; 9 positions match TRBD1. The germline gives CDR1 SGHNT, CDR2 YYREEE (reference sequence). This CDR3 has 13 amino acids. Losses at the gene ends were 4 bases for V and 7 bases for J; bases not matched to a gene: 5. The CDR3 is CASSRTGEGTQYF. CDR3 nucleotides: TGTGCCAGCAGCCGGACAGGGGAAGGGACCCAGTACTTC.

This rearrangement joins TRBV11-2 to TRBJ2-7; D gene ambiguous. Germline V CDR1 and CDR2: SGHAT, FQNNGV. The CDR3 covers 14 residues. The V end lost 4 bases, the J end lost 4 bases, and 14 bases lay between the germline ends. The CDR3 is CASSSPSINYEQYF. CDR3 coding DNA: TGTGCCAGCAGCTCTCCTTCAATCAATTACGAGCAGTACTTC.

This clone was observed a handful of times. V usage is TRBV7-9 and J usage is TRBJ2-7, with TRBD2 as a possible D gene (6 bases). The length of the CDR3 is 12 residues. Germline CDR1 SEHNR, CDR2 FQNEAQ (reference sequence). The germline V and J ends were trimmed by 5 bases and 5 bases, with 10 bases remaining between them. The DNA for the CDR3 is TGTGCCAGCAGCCAGGGAGGACACGAGCAGTACTTC. Its translation: CASSQGGHEQYF.

This rearrangement joins TRBV9 to TRBJ2-5; TRBD2 aligns across 13 bases. Germline assignment: CDR1 SGDLS and CDR2 YYNGEE. The CDR3 contains 18 residues. Trimming at V came to 0 bases and at J to 5 bases, leaving 10 bases not matched to a gene. This chain's CDR3 is CASSVGPLAGGPVETQYF. CDR3 in DNA: TGTGCCAGCAGCGTAGGCCCACTAGCGGGAGGGCCTGTGGAGACCCAGTACTTC.

This clone was observed once. The chain links TRBV11-2 to TRBJ2-3; the D is unclear. The CDR3 has 12 amino acids. The V and J ends lost 9 bases and 2 bases respectively, with 9 bases between them. Germline V gives CDR1 SGHAT, CDR2 FQNNGV. For the CDR3, the DNA is TGTGCCAGTGAGGCCCTCACAGATACGCAGTATTTT. It specifies CASEALTDTQYF.

This chain uses TRBV6-1 with TRBJ2-3; D is possibly TRBD1 or TRBD2 (5 bases each). Germline CDR1 and CDR2: MNHNS and SASEGT. The V and J ends lost 5 bases and 4 bases respectively, with 13 bases between them. CDR3 length equals 14 residues. CDR3 sequence reads: CASSQGALADTQYF. The DNA for the CDR3 is TGTGCCAGCAGTCAAGGGGCACTAGCAGATACGCAGTATTTT.

This rearrangement joins TRBV5-1 to TRBJ2-7; D is perhaps TRBD2 (6 bases). The CDR3 spans 15 residues. Germline V gives CDR1 SGHRS, CDR2 YFSETQ. Trimming stripped 6 bases from V and 1 base from J, with 17 bases between. CDR3 DNA: TGCGCCAGCATGGAGGGGTCAGGCTTGTCCTACGAGCAGTACTTC. This gives the protein CASMEGSGLSYEQYF.

The chain joins TRBV5-1 to TRBJ1-1; maybe TRBD1 (5 bases). Trimming shortened V by 0 bases and J by 1 base, and 7 bases separated the two germline ends. Germline CDR1 is SGHRS and CDR2 is YFSETQ. This CDR3 region has 14 residues. In DNA form, the CDR3 reads TGCGCCAGCAGCTTGGGACAGCCGAACACTGAAGCTTTCTTT. Translation gives CASSLGQPNTEAFF.

The chain carries TRBV7-3 and TRBJ1-2; no reliable D call. The V gene's germline CDR1 is SGHTA and CDR2 FQGTGA. V shed 1 base and J shed 0 bases, with 6 bases lying between them. This CDR3 has 14 amino acids. As DNA, the CDR3 is TGTGCCAGCAGCTTAAAGCCGGCTAACTATGGCTACACCTTC. As protein: CASSLKPANYGYTF.

V is TRBV5-6 and J is TRBJ2-1; the D is unclear. CDR3 length equals 13 residues. The V end lost 3 bases, the J end lost 8 bases, and 12 bases lay between the germline ends. CDR1 is SGHDT, CDR2 YYEEEE, per germline. The CDR3 DNA is TGTGCCAGCAGCTCCCGGCTCGGCTATGAGCAGTTCTTC. Its protein product is CASSSRLGYEQFF.

This clone has only one observation. This same CDR3 is encoded by further DNA sequences in the sample. This chain connects TRBV5-1 to TRBJ2-2; D tentatively fits TRBD1 or TRBD2 (6 bases each). From germline, CDR1 is SGHRS and CDR2 YFSETQ. V was shortened by 4 bases and J by 0 bases, with 10 bases between the two germline ends. The CDR3 sequence is 15 residues long. CDR3 loop: CASSPRGANTGELFF. CDR3 coding DNA: TGCGCCAGCAGCCCGAGGGGGGCGAACACCGGGGAGCTGTTTTTT.

By its share, this clone is medium-sized. The gene calls are TRBV7-9 and TRBJ1-3, with unresolved D. The CDR3 runs to 16 residues. Trimming took off 6 bases at V and 0 bases at J, with 15 bases between the two ends. Germline assignment: CDR1 SEHNR and CDR2 FQNEAQ (reference sequence). The CDR3 loop is CASSWGLGSSGNTIYF. As DNA, the CDR3 is TGTGCCAGCAGTTGGGGTCTGGGCTCCTCTGGAAACACCATATATTTT.

The chain has TRBV29-1 and TRBJ1-1; tentatively, D is TRBD1 (6 bases). CDR3 length: 12 residues. The V gene lost 7 bases and the J gene lost 1 base, with 10 bases spanning the gap. In germline, CDR1 is SQVTM, CDR2 ANQGSEA. In DNA form, the CDR3 reads TGCAGCGCCCGGACAGAGAACACTGAAGCTTTCTTT. Translated, it gives CSARTENTEAFF.

A few counts support this clone. The chain has TRBV9 and TRBJ2-2; D possibly corresponds to TRBD2 (6 bases). Trimming left V 2 bases short and J 1 base short, with 9 bases between. There are 15 residues in the CDR3. The germline CDR1 and CDR2 sequences are SGDLS and YYNGEE. The CDR3 DNA follows: TGTGCCAGCAGCGTGCTAGCGTTGAACACCGGGGAGCTGTTTTTT. Protein: CASSVLALNTGELFF.

This clone was observed a few times. This chain connects TRBV2 to TRBJ2-1; D gene unclear. Trimming cost V 5 bases and J 6 bases, with 17 bases left between them. This CDR3 region has 15 residues. Germline-derived CDR1 and CDR2 are SNHLY and FYNNEI. The CDR3 here is CASSFDSPSVNEQFF. The CDR3 DNA follows: TGTGCCAGCAGTTTTGACTCCCCATCTGTCAATGAGCAGTTCTTC.

The chain carries TRBV9 and TRBJ1-1; D is unresolved. CDR3 size: 15 residues. Germline values: CDR1 SGDLS, CDR2 YYNGEE. V dropped 0 bases and J dropped 3 bases, with 12 bases sitting between them. The CDR3, as DNA: TGTGCCAGCAGCGTAGCTAATTCCGGGGACACTGAAGCTTTCTTT. This translates into CASSVANSGDTEAFF. The complete variable domain, with remaining parts taken from reference TRBV9 and TRBJ1-1, reads DSGVTQTPKHLITATGQRVTLRCSPRSGDLSVYWYQQSLDQGLQFLIQYYNGEERAKGNILERFSAQQFPDLHSELNLSSLELGDSALYFCASSVANSGDTEAFFGQGTRLTVV.

The V call is TRBV7-3, the J call TRBJ1-1, with 7 bases matching TRBD1. Losses at the gene ends were 5 bases for V and 7 bases for J; bases not matched to a gene: 7. CDR1 is SGHTA and CDR2 is FQGTGA in the germline V gene. The CDR3 extends over 13 amino acids. This chain's CDR3 is CASSPRDRGEAFF. The CDR3 DNA reads TGTGCCAGCAGCCCCAGGGACAGAGGTGAAGCTTTCTTT.

V gene TRBV6-6 combines with J gene TRBJ1-1, with D perhaps TRBD1 (5 bases). This CDR3 contains 14 residues. V was cut by 8 bases and J by 1 base, with 14 bases left in between. Germline CDR1 MNHNY, CDR2 SVGAGI (reference sequence). The CDR3 reads CASQRGGANTEAFF. The CDR3 coding sequence is TGTGCCAGCCAACGCGGGGGAGCGAACACTGAAGCTTTCTTT.

The genes are TRBV7-8 and TRBJ2-3; TRBD1 is a possible D gene (5 bases). Germline CDR1 and CDR2: SGHVS and FQNEAQ. Trimming shortened V by 4 bases and J by 3 bases, and 8 bases separated the two germline ends. This CDR3 is 13 amino acids long. The DNA for the CDR3 is TGTGCCAGCAGCTCTCAGGGTACAGATACGCAGTATTTT. As protein: CASSSQGTDTQYF.

In its sample, this clone was seen a few times. The chain employs TRBV5-1 and TRBJ1-5, with D unresolved. V was trimmed by 0 bases and J by 4 bases, leaving 5 bases between them. The germline gives CDR1 SGHRS, CDR2 YFSETQ. There are 13 residues in the CDR3. CDR3 region: CASSLGENQPQHF. CDR3 nucleotide sequence: TGCGCCAGCAGCTTGGGGGAGAATCAGCCCCAGCATTTT.

The genes are TRBV30 and TRBJ2-3, with D tentatively TRBD1 or TRBD2 (5 bases each). Germline-derived CDR1 and CDR2 are GTSNPN and SVGIG (reference sequence). This CDR3 has 15 residues. V was shortened by 5 bases and J by 8 bases, with 23 bases between the two germline ends. This CDR3 is CAWGSRGLVQSTQYF. The DNA for the CDR3 is TGTGCCTGGGGCTCCCGGGGCTTGGTGCAGTCTACGCAGTATTTT.

This chain links TRBV6-5 with TRBJ1-2; maybe TRBD1 (6 bases). Germline assignment: CDR1 MNHEY and CDR2 SVGAGI. The CDR3 sequence is 14 residues long. V was trimmed by 4 bases and J by 7 bases, leaving 16 bases between them. CDR3 in amino acids: CASSSGGSSRGYTF. Written as DNA, the CDR3 is TGTGCCAGCAGTTCTGGGGGCTCTTCGCGTGGCTACACCTTC.

The chain couples TRBV6-5 to TRBJ1-3, with a possible D match to TRBD1 (6 bases). Germline V lookup: CDR1 MNHEY, CDR2 SVGAGI. This CDR3 has 15 amino acids. V was trimmed by 5 bases and J by 1 base, leaving 12 bases between them. The CDR3 reads CASSPRQGSGNTIYF. CDR3 in DNA: TGTGCCAGCAGTCCCCGCCAGGGGTCTGGAAACACCATATATTTT.

V is TRBV18 and J is TRBJ2-1; D gene uncertain. The CDR3 spans 11 residues. The V and J ends lost 0 bases and 10 bases respectively, with 4 bases between them. CDR1 and CDR2 from the germline V gene are KGHSH and LQKENI. This chain's CDR3 is CASSPPGEQFF. In nucleotides, the CDR3 is TGTGCCAGCTCACCACCGGGCGAGCAGTTCTTC.

This clone has more than one count but fewer than ten. V and J are TRBV7-9 and TRBJ2-1; D uncertain. The CDR3 extends over 14 amino acids. V gave up 6 bases and J gave up 3 bases, with 12 bases separating them. From germline, CDR1 is SEHNR and CDR2 FQNEAQ (reference sequence). The CDR3: CASSLSFSYNEQFF. In nucleotides, the CDR3 is TGTGCCAGCAGTCTGTCGTTCAGCTACAATGAGCAGTTCTTC. Looking up the rest from reference TRBV7-9 and TRBJ2-1 gives the full variable domain: DTGVSQNPRHKITKRGQNVTFRCDPISEHNRLYWYRQTLGQGPEFLTYFQNEAQLEKSRLLSDRFSAERPKGSFSTLEIQRTEQGDSAMYLCASSLSFSYNEQFFGPGTRLTVL.

This clone was found once. The chain couples TRBV21-1 to TRBJ1-5; the D call in the table, TRBD1, was not verified against the DNA. TRBV21-1 is shown as a pseudogene. This CDR3 region has 15 residues. The CDR3 bases are TGTGCCAGCAGCAATAAGGATGACAGAGATCAGCCCCAGCATTTT. Residues: CASSNKDDRDQPQHF.